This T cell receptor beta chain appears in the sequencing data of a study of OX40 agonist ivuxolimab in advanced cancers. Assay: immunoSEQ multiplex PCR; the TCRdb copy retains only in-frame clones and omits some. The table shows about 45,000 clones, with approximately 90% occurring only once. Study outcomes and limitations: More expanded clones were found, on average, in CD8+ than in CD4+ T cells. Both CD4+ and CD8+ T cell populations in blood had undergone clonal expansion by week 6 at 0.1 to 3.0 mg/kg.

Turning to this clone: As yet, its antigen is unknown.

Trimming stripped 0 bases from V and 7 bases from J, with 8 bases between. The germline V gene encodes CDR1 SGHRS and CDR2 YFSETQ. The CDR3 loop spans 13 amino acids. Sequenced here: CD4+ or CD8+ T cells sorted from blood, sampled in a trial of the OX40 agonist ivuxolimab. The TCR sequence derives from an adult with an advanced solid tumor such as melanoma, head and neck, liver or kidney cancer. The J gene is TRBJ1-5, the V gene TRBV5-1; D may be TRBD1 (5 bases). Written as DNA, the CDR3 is TGCGCCAGCAGCTTGGGACAGCAGCAGCCCCAGCATTTT. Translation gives CASSLGQQQPQHF.